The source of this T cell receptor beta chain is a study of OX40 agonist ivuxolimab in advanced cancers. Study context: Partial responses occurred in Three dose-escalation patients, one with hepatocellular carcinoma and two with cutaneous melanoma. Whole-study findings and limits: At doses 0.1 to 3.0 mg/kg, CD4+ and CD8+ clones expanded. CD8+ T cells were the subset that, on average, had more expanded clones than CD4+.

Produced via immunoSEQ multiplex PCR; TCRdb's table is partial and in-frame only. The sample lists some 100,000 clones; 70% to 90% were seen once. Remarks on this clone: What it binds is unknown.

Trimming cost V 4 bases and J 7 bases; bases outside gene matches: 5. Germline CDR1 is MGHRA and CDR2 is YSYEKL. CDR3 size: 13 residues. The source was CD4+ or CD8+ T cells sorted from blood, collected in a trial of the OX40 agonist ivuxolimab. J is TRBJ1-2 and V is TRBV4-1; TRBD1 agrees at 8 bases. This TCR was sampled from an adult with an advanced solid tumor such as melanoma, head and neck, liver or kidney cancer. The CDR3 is CASSRTGNGGYTF. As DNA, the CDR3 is TGCGCCAGCAGCCGGACAGGGAACGGTGGCTACACCTTC.